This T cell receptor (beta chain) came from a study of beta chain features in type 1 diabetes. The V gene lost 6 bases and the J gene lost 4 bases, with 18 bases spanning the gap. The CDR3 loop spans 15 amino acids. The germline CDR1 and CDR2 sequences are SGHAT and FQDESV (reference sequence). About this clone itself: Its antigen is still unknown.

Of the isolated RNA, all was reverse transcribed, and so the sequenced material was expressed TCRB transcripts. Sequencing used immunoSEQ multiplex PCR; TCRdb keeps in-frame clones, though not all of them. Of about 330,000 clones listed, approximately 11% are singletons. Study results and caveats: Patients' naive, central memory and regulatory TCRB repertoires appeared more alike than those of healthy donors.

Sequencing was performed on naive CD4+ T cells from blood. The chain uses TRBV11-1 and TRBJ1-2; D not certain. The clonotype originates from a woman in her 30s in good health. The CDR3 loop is CASSLASETGYGYTF. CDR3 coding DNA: TGTGCCAGCAGTCTAGCCTCGGAAACGGGCTATGGCTACACCTTC.